This T cell receptor (beta chain) was sequenced for a study of regulatory T cells in long-lasting Graves disease. General study results and limits: Newly diagnosed Graves' patients exceeded persistent ones in TCR diversity.

With regard to this clonotype: Its specificity is unknown.

The CDR3 length is 15 residues. Germline assignment: CDR1 SGHRS and CDR2 YFSETQ. Trimming cost V 4 bases and J 0 bases, with 12 bases left between them. Time point indicated: newly diagnosed GD, antithyroid drugs for less than 3 months. From PBMCs, RNA was extracted and then used to make the TCR library. According to the study, TCR beta libraries were built with iRepertoire HTBI primers and CDR3-region Arm-PCR. TCRdb fed the multiplex PCR reads into MiXCR, producing one record per CDR3 protein. The profile shows 370,000 or so distinct CDR3 sequences, 16% of them singletons. This same sample was also taken into another study, of T cells in Graves' hyperthyroidism and ophthalmopathy. As reported in that work: Hyperthyroidism had been newly diagnosed in patients aged 18 to 65, and its duration was under 2 months.

The chain links TRBV5-1 to TRBJ2-3; D is unresolved. This TCR was sampled from a woman younger than 35 with Graves disease. Sequenced here: peripheral blood mononuclear cells (PBMCs), sampled at new diagnosis, from a patient treated with antithyroid drugs. CDR3 sequence (DNA): TGCGCCAGCAGCACGGACGCGACTAGCACAGATACGCAGTATTTT. It translates to CASSTDATSTDTQYF.